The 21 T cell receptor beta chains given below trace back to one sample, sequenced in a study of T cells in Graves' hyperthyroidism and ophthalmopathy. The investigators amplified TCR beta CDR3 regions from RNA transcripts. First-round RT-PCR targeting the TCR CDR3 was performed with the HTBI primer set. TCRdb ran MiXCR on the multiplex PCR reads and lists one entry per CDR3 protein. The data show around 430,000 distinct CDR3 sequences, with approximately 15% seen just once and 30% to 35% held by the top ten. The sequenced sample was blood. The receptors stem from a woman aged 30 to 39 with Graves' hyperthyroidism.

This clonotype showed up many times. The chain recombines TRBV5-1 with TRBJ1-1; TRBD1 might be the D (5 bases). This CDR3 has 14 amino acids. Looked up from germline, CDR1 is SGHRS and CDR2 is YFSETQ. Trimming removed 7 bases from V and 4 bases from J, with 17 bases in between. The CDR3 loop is CASYESGPSTEAFF. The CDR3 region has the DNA TGCGCCAGCTATGAATCAGGGCCCTCCACTGAAGCTTTCTTT.

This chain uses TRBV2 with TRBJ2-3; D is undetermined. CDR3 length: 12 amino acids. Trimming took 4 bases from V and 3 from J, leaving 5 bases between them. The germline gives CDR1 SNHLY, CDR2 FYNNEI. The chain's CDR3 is CASSVNTDTQYF. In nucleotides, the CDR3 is TGTGCCAGCAGTGTGAATACAGATACGCAGTATTTT.

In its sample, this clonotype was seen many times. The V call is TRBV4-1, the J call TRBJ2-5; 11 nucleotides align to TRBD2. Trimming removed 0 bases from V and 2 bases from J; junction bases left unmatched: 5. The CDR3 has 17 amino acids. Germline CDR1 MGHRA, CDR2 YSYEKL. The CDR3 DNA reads TGCGCCAGCAGCCAAGATGGGGGACTAGCGGATCAAGAGACCCAGTACTTC. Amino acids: CASSQDGGLADQETQYF.

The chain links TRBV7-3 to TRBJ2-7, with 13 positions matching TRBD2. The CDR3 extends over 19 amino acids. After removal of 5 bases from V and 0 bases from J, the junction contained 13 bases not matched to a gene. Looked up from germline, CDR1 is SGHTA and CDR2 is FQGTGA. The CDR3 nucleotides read TGTGCCAGCAGCCCCTCGGGACTAGCGGGAAACAGGAGCTCCTACGAGCAGTACTTC. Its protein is CASSPSGLAGNRSSYEQYF.

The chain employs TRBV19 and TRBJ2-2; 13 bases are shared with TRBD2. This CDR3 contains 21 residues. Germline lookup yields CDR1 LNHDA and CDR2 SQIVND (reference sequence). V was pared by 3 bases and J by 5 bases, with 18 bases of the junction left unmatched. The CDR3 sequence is CASSIGIGQGLAGVWTGELFF. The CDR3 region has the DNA TGTGCCAGTAGTATCGGGATAGGACAAGGACTAGCGGGAGTGTGGACCGGGGAGCTGTTTTTT. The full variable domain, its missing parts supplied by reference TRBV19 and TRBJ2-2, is DGGITQSPKYLFRKEGQNVTLSCEQNLNHDAMYWYRQDPGQGLRLIYYSQIVNDFQKGDIAEGYSVSREKKESFPLTVTSAQKNPTAFYLCASSIGIGQGLAGVWTGELFFGEGSRLTVL.

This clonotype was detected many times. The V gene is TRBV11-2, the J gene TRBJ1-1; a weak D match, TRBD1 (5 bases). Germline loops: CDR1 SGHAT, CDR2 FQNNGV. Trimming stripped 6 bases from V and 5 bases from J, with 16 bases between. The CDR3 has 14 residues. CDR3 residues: CASSHGRVVTEAFF. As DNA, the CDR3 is TGTGCCAGCAGTCACGGCAGGGTGGTGACTGAAGCTTTCTTT.

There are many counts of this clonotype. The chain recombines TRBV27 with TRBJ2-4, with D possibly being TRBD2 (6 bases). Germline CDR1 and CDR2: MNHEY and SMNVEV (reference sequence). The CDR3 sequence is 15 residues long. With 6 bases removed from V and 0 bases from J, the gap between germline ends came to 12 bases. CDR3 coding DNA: TGTGCCAGCAGCAGACTAGGGGAAGCCAAAAACATTCAGTACTTC. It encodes CASSRLGEAKNIQYF.

The DNA for the CDR3 is TGCAGTGCTAGAGACCTATACGGGACTAGCGGGAGAGAGACCCAGTACTTC. Protein product: CSARDLYGTSGRETQYF. This sequence joins TRBV20-1 and TRBJ2-5; 14 bases are a match to TRBD2. Germline CDR1 and CDR2: DFQATT and SNEGSKA (reference sequence). The J segment lost 4 bases and the V segment lost 0 bases, leaving 7 bases of the junction unmatched. The CDR3 has 17 amino acids.

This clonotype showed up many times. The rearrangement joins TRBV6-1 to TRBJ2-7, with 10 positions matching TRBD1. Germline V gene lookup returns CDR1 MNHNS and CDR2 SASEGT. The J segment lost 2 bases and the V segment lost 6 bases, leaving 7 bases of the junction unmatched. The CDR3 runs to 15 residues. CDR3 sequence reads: CASRRGGQGAYEQYF. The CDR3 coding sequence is TGTGCCAGCAGGAGAGGCGGACAGGGGGCCTACGAGCAGTACTTC.

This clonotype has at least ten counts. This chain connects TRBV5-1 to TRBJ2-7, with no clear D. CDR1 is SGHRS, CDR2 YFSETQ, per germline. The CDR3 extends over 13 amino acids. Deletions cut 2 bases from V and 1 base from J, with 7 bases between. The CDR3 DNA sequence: TGCGCCAGCAGCTTACCGGAATCCTACGAGCAGTACTTC. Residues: CASSLPESYEQYF.

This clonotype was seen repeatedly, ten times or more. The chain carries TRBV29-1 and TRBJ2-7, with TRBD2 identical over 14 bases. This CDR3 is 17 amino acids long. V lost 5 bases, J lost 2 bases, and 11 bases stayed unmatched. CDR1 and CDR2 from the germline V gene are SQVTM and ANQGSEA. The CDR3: CSVSQTGTSGSTYEQYF. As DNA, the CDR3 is TGCAGCGTTTCTCAAACCGGGACTAGCGGGAGTACCTACGAGCAGTACTTC.

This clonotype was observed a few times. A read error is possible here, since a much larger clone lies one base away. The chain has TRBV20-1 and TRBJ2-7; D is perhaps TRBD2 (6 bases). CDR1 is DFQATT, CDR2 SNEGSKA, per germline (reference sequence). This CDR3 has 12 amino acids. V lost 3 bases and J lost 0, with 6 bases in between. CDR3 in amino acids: CSARRGSYEQYF. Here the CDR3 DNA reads TGCAGTGCTAGGCGGGGCTCCTACGAGCAGTACTTC.

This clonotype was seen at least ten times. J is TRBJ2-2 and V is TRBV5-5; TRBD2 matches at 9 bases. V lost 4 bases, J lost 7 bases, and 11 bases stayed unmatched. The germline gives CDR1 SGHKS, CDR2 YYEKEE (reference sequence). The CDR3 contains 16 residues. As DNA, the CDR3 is TGTGCCAGCAGCCCCGGGGCGGGAGGGCCGAACGGGGAGCTGTTTTTT. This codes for CASSPGAGGPNGELFF. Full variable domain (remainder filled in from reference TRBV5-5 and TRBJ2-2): DAGVTQSPTHLIKTRGQQVTLRCSPISGHKSVSWYQQVLGQGPQFIFQYYEKEERGRGNFPDRFSARQFPNYSSELNVNALLLGDSALYLCASSPGAGGPNGELFFGEGSRLTVL.

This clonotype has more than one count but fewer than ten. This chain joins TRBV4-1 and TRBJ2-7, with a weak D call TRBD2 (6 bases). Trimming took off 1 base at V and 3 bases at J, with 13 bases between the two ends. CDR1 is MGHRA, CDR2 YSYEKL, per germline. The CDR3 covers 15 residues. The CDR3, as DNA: TGCGCCAGCAGCCAAGTGGTGGGGACTGGCTACGAGCAGTACTTC. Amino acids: CASSQVVGTGYEQYF.

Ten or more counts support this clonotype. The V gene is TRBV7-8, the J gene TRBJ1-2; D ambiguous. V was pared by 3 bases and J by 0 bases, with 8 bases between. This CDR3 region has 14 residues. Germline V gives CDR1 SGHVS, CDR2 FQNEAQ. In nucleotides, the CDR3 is TGTGCCAGCAGCTTGCGGGAAACTAACTATGGCTACACCTTC. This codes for CASSLRETNYGYTF.

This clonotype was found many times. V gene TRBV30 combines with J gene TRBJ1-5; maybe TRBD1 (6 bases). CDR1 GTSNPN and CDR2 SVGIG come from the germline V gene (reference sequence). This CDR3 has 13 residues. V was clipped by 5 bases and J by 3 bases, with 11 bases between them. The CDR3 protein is CAWAQGNNQPQHF. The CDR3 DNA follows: TGTGCCTGGGCTCAGGGGAACAATCAGCCCCAGCATTTT.

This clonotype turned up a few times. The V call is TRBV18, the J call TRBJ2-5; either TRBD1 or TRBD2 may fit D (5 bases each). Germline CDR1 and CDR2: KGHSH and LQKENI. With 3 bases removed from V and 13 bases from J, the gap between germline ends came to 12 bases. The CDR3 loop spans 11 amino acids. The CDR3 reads CASSPGTGWYF. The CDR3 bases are TGTGCCAGCTCACCCGGGACCGGTTGGTACTTC.

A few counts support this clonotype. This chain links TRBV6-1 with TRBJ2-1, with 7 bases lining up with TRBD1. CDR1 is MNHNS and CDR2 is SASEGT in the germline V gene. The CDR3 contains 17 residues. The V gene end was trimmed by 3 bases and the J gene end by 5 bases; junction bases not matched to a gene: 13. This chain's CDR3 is CASSDPQGQAFNNEQFF. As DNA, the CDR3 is TGTGCCAGCAGTGACCCTCAAGGACAGGCCTTCAACAATGAGCAGTTCTTC.

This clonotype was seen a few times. The CDR3 DNA reads TGTGCCAGCAGCCCCTTGGGACAATCCCAAGAGACCCAGTACTTC. Translation gives CASSPLGQSQETQYF. The V call is TRBV27, the J call TRBJ2-5, with D possibly matching TRBD1 (6 bases). CDR1 and CDR2 from the germline V gene are MNHEY and SMNVEV (reference sequence). The CDR3 runs 15 residues. V was cut by 6 bases and J by 1 base, with 15 bases left in between.

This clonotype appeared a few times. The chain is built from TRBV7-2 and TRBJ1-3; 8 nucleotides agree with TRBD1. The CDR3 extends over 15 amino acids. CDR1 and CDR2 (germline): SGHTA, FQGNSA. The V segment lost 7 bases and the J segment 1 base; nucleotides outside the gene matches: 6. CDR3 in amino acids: CASTVQGGSGNTIYF. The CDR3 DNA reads TGTGCCAGCACCGTACAGGGGGGATCTGGAAACACCATATATTTT.

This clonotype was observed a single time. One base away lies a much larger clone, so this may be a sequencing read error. CDR3 sequence: CATHSGRAFNEQYF. In DNA, the CDR3 is TGTGCCACGCATAGCGGGAGGGCCTTTAATGAGCAGTACTTC. The chain links TRBV24-1 to TRBJ2-7, with 11 positions matching TRBD2. The trim removed 10 bases at V and 7 bases at J, leaving 11 bases unmatched. This CDR3 has 14 residues. Germline CDR1 is KGHDR and CDR2 is SFDVKD.